The 18 T cell receptor beta chains below all came from one sample that was sequenced in a study of CD8 T cells in Susac syndrome. RNA in amounts of about 0.45 to 1 ug was reverse transcribed with random hexamers. Each CDR3 protein is one row after TCRdb ran MiXCR on the immunoSEQ multiplex PCR reads. Found here are 350,000 to 550,000 distinct CDR3 sequences, 75% to 90% of them singletons; the top ten hold approximately 0.12%. The specimen was CD8+ T cells from PBMCs. All receptors derive from a human donor with multiple sclerosis.

The chain carries TRBV9 and TRBJ2-1; TRBD2 might be the D (5 bases). Germline V CDR1 and CDR2: SGDLS, YYNGEE. The CDR3 covers 14 residues. Trimming cost V 2 bases and J 6 bases, with 12 bases left between them. As DNA, the CDR3 is TGTGCCAGCAGCGTTTTACAAGCGGCCAATGAGCAGTTCTTC. This gives the protein CASSVLQAANEQFF.

V usage is TRBV3-1 and J usage is TRBJ2-3, with D unresolved. Germline-derived CDR1 and CDR2 are LGHDT and YNNKEL (reference sequence). The V end lost 0 bases, the J end lost 5 bases, and 15 bases lay between the germline ends. The CDR3 sequence is 16 residues long. The CDR3 sequence: CASSQEGERAGDTQYF. DNA for the CDR3: TGTGCCAGCAGCCAAGAAGGTGAAAGGGCTGGAGATACGCAGTATTTT.

The V gene is TRBV5-6, the J gene TRBJ2-7; TRBD1 matches 7 bases. Germline V gives CDR1 SGHDT, CDR2 YYEEEE. V trimming: 3 bases; J trimming: 4 bases; junction bases outside the gene matches: 7. This CDR3 region has 14 residues. The CDR3 sequence is CASSSTGFGYEQYF. The CDR3 nucleotides are TGTGCCAGCAGCTCGACAGGGTTTGGGTACGAGCAGTACTTC. Using reference TRBV5-6 and TRBJ2-7 for the parts outside the CDR3, the full variable domain is DAGVTQSPTHLIKTRGQQVTLRCSPKSGHDTVSWYQQALGQGPQFIFQYYEEEERQRGNFPDRFSGHQFPNYSSELNVNALLLGDSALYLCASSSTGFGYEQYFGPGTRLTVT.

This clonotype turned up a few times. The chain links TRBV6-1 to TRBJ2-6; unclear D gene. This CDR3 contains 14 residues. Trimming removed 7 bases from V and 3 bases from J, with 10 bases in between. Germline CDR1 is MNHNS and CDR2 is SASEGT. The CDR3 here is CASTTSFGANVLTF. The CDR3 DNA reads as TGTGCCAGCACTACCTCCTTTGGGGCCAACGTCCTGACTTTC.

The CDR3 region is CASSFSRAGNEQFF. CDR3 in DNA: TGTGCCAGCAGTTTTTCCAGAGCTGGCAATGAGCAGTTCTTC. V and J are TRBV12-3 or TRBV12-4 and TRBJ2-1; D unclear. V lost 3 bases, J lost 6 bases, and 12 bases lay in between. The CDR3 extends over 14 amino acids.

CDR3 amino acids: CASSSSSGRAWDIQYF. DNA of the CDR3: TGTGCCAGCAGCTCGAGTAGCGGGAGGGCCTGGGACATTCAGTACTTC. The chain employs TRBV7-2 and TRBJ2-4, with 11 bases fitting TRBD2. Looked up from germline, CDR1 is SGHTA and CDR2 is FQGNSA. The CDR3 loop spans 16 amino acids. V shed 4 bases, J shed 8 bases, and the junction held 10 bases outside the gene matches.

V and J are TRBV6-5 and TRBJ2-1; TRBD2 matches at 16 bases. Per the germline V gene, CDR1 is MNHEY and CDR2 is SVGAGI. The CDR3 has 20 residues. J lost 8 bases, V lost 4 bases, and 17 bases had no gene match. The CDR3 DNA is TGTGCCAGCAGTTTTTTGTATACAGGGACTAGCGGGAGGGAGAACTATGAGCAGTTCTTC. Translating gives CASSFLYTGTSGRENYEQFF.

The rearrangement joins TRBV14 to TRBJ2-2, with D possibly matching TRBD1 (5 bases). Germline CDR1 is SGHDN and CDR2 is FVKESK. Trimming removed 1 base at V and 4 bases at J, with 16 bases between. The CDR3 has 17 amino acids. This chain's CDR3 is CASSQVVTAGATGELFF. CDR3 bases: TGTGCCAGCAGCCAAGTGGTGACCGCTGGGGCCACCGGGGAGCTGTTTTTT. The full variable domain, its missing parts supplied by reference TRBV14 and TRBJ2-2, is EAGVTQFPSHSVIEKGQTVTLRCDPISGHDNLYWYRRVMGKEIKFLLHFVKESKQDESGMPNNRFLAERTGGTYSTLKVQPAELEDSGVYFCASSQVVTAGATGELFFGEGSRLTVL.

A single count supports this clonotype. The chain has TRBV29-1 and TRBJ1-1, with D unresolved. The germline V and J ends were trimmed by 0 bases and 0 bases, with 8 bases remaining between them. The CDR3 has 14 residues. The germline gives CDR1 SQVTM, CDR2 ANQGSEA. CDR3 nucleotide sequence: TGCAGCGTTGAAGACCGTAACGTGAACACTGAAGCTTTCTTT. Its protein product is CSVEDRNVNTEAFF.

This clonotype was recorded once. The rearrangement links TRBV12-3 or TRBV12-4 to TRBJ2-7; 9 bases are a match to TRBD1. The CDR3 covers 15 residues. The V and J ends lost 3 bases and 4 bases, in that order; junction bases with no gene match: 7. CDR3 protein: CASSFGTGMVYEQYF. The DNA for the CDR3 is TGTGCCAGCAGTTTTGGGACAGGGATGGTTTACGAGCAGTACTTC.

The CDR3, as DNA: TGCAGTGCTAGGGGGGAGGGCCCTCTCGTCTCCTACAATGAGCAGTTCTTC. It yields the protein CSARGEGPLVSYNEQFF. V is TRBV20-1 and J is TRBJ2-1; 7 bases fit TRBD2. The CDR3 contains 17 residues. J was trimmed by 0 bases and V by 3 bases; bases with no gene match: 11. CDR1 is DFQATT, CDR2 SNEGSKA, per germline (reference sequence).

The genes are TRBV7-6 and TRBJ1-5; D remains ambiguous. Germline assignment: CDR1 SGHVS and CDR2 FNYEAQ. CDR3 size: 14 residues. Trimming removed 2 bases from V and 9 bases from J, with 14 bases in between. The CDR3 reads CASSLYPWLRPQHF. In nucleotides, the CDR3 is TGTGCCAGCAGCTTATATCCCTGGTTGAGGCCCCAGCATTTT.

V and J are TRBV10-3 and TRBJ1-5; tentatively, D is TRBD1 (6 bases). CDR3 length: 12 residues. Germline V gene data show CDR1 as ENHRY and CDR2 as SYGVKD. V was shortened by 5 bases and J by 5 bases, with 7 bases between the two germline ends. CDR3 coding DNA: TGTGCCATCAGTCCAGGGGATCAGCCCCAGCATTTT. Amino acid sequence: CAISPGDQPQHF.

The chain combines TRBV5-5 with TRBJ2-3; no definite D call. The germline gives CDR1 SGHKS, CDR2 YYEKEE (reference sequence). V was clipped by 0 bases and J by 5 bases, with 10 bases between them. The CDR3 length is 14 residues. CDR3 loop: CASSLVSGIDTQYF. CDR3 nucleotide sequence: TGTGCCAGCAGCTTGGTCTCAGGCATAGATACGCAGTATTTT.

This chain joins TRBV19 and TRBJ2-1, with a possible D match to TRBD2 (6 bases). Germline V gene sequence: CDR1 LNHDA, CDR2 SQIVND (reference sequence). This CDR3 comprises 17 residues. Between the trimmed V and J ends, which lost 0 bases and 2 bases, there was a span of 14 bases. The CDR3 bases are TGTGCCAGTAGTATAGATTCGGACGGGAGCCCCTACAATGAGCAGTTCTTC. Protein product: CASSIDSDGSPYNEQFF.

The chain has TRBV4-1 and TRBJ1-4; D unclear. The CDR3 covers 19 residues. The V gene's germline CDR1 is MGHRA and CDR2 YSYEKL. Deletions cut 4 bases from V and 8 bases from J, with 29 bases between. CDR3 amino acids: CASSPVGQVVGFSGEKLFF. The CDR3, as DNA: TGCGCCAGCAGCCCAGTAGGGCAGGTGGTGGGGTTTTCGGGAGAAAAACTGTTTTTT.

This chain uses TRBV23-1 with TRBJ1-1; 11 bases are a match to TRBD1. TRBV23-1 carries the ORF label, with uncertain function. J lost 0 bases, V lost 3 bases, and 18 bases had no gene match. CDR3 length: 21 amino acids. The CDR3 sequence: CASSHSGQGGPCNTMNTEAFF. The CDR3 nucleotides read TGCGCCAGCAGTCATTCGGGACAGGGGGGTCCTTGCAATACCATGAACACTGAAGCTTTCTTT.

V is TRBV29-1 and J is TRBJ1-1; D is ambiguous. This CDR3 region has 10 residues. The V and J ends lost 3 bases and 8 bases respectively, with 7 bases between them. Germline V gives CDR1 SQVTM, CDR2 ANQGSEA. DNA for the CDR3: TGCAGCGTTGAGTGGGGAGAAGCTTTCTTT. Translating gives CSVEWGEAFF.